The present T cell receptor beta chain was sequenced within a study of CXCR3-negative and CXCR3-positive naive CD8 T cells. As regards this clonotype: Its antigen remains unknown.

CDR3 length: 15 amino acids. Germline CDR1 is SGHRS and CDR2 is YFSETQ. Triplicate sorts of some 300,000 cells per CD8+ subset. UMI-labeled 5' RACE yielded the TRB cDNA libraries. TCRdb reworked the 5' RACE reads into one entry per CDR3 protein, no DNA. This sample's table has about 89,000 distinct CDR3 sequences. Points from the study as a whole: Hydrophobicity of TRB CDR3s was greater in CXCR3-positive naive cells than in CXCR3-negative naive cells. Diversity proved comparably high across both naive subsets and much lower in memory CD8+ cells. The level of CXCR3 expression partially decreased after cryopreservation; the majority of assays used fresh PBMCs.

Sequencing used naive CXCR3+ CD8+ T cells from blood. Subset noted: CD45RO-CCR7+CD27+CD95- naive CD8+ T cells expressing CXCR3 (TNR3+). The gene calls are TRBV5-1 and TRBJ1-6. This TCR came from a human donor in good health. Some clones in this sample may be carry-over from other donors' samples. The CDR3 sequence: CASSLDDGFNSPLHF.